This is a list of T cell receptor beta chains from one sample in a study of shared clonotypes between healthy human individuals. Data came from immunoSEQ multiplex PCR; TCRdb stores just in-frame clones and leaves some out. The sample carries about 2.4 million clones, around 90% recorded once. The sequenced material came from naive CD4+ T cells sorted from blood. Receptors were obtained from a man between 18 and 35 years old in good health. Each CDR3 is given with its conserved first and last residue. The D gene is left open where the match is weak. Some rows have no size entry. The others give once, few or many, or a class for an expanded clone.

size	V	D	J	CDR3	DNA
.	TRBV4-1	.	TRBJ2-5	CASSQGKGGETQYF	TGCGCCAGCAGCCAAGGCAAGGGCGGGGAGACCCAGTACTTC
.	TRBV5-5	TRBD2	TRBJ2-2	CASSLKTLAGGHNTGELFF	TGTGCCAGCAGCTTGAAGACCCTAGCGGGAGGGCATAACACCGGGGAGCTGTTTTTT
.	TRBV11-2	.	TRBJ2-3	CASSFRGAGKDTQYF	TGTGCCAGCAGCTTTAGGGGGGCCGGGAAAGATACGCAGTATTTT
.	TRBV19	.	TRBJ1-2	CASSISRGPTNYGYTF	TGTGCCAGTAGTATAAGCCGGGGACCCACTAACTATGGCTACACCTTC
.	TRBV4-1	.	TRBJ2-5	CASSQDAGRTQYF	TGCGCCAGCAGCCAAGATGCAGGGCGGACCCAGTACTTC
.	TRBV7-9	.	TRBJ1-2	CASSLMGTPNYGYTF	TGTGCCAGCAGCTTAATGGGGACTCCTAACTATGGCTACACCTTC
.	TRBV2	.	TRBJ1-3	CASSEDSGNTIYF	TGTGCCAGCAGTGAGGATTCTGGAAACACCATATATTTT
once	TRBV10-1	TRBD1	TRBJ2-7	CASSSGQNYEQYF	TGCGCCAGCAGTTCGGGACAGAACTACGAGCAGTACTTC
.	TRBV6-1	.	TRBJ2-2	CASSAGQWNTGELFF	TGTGCCAGCAGTGCGGGACAATGGAACACCGGGGAGCTGTTTTTT
.	TRBV6-4	TRBD2	TRBJ2-3	CASSHQGILGGRSTDTQYF	TGTGCCAGCAGTCACCAGGGGATACTAGGCGGGAGGAGCACAGATACGCAGTATTTT
few	TRBV10-3	.	TRBJ1-5	CAISEFRDFAEHF	TGTGCCATCAGTGAGTTTCGGGATTTTGCCGAGCATTTT
.	TRBV19	.	TRBJ2-3	CASSIGSQDTQYF	TGTGCCAGTAGTATCGGTAGTCAAGATACGCAGTATTTT
.	TRBV30	.	TRBJ1-5	CASGGTSNQPQHF	TGTGCCAGTGGGGGGACTAGCAATCAGCCCCAGCATTTT
once	TRBV6-4	.	TRBJ2-3	CASSDSGVTQYF	TGTGCCAGCAGTGACTCAGGAGTTACGCAGTATTTT
.	TRBV2	.	TRBJ2-1	CASSEGEGLEQFF	TGTGCCAGCAGTGAAGGAGAGGGACTTGAGCAGTTCTTC
.	TRBV9	TRBD1	TRBJ1-6	CASSDPDRGDHSYNSPLHF	TGTGCCAGCAGCGACCCGGACAGGGGGGACCACTCCTATAATTCACCCCTCCACTTT
.	TRBV9	.	TRBJ1-2	CASSVTGTASSTF	TGTGCCAGCAGCGTAACCGGGACGGCTTCGTCCACCTTC
few	TRBV5-1	.	TRBJ1-6	CASRSRDVYSPLHF	TGCGCCAGCAGGTCCCGGGACGTCTATTCACCCCTCCACTTT
.	TRBV27	.	TRBJ2-1	CASWPAPRAGVKFF	TGTGCCAGCTGGCCCGCCCCTCGGGCAGGAGTGAAGTTCTTC
.	TRBV5-8	.	TRBJ2-2	CASSTTGRYTGELFF	TGTGCCAGCAGCACGACAGGGAGGTACACCGGGGAGCTGTTTTTT
.	TRBV18	.	TRBJ2-4	CASSPETVQYF	TGTGCCAGCTCACCCGAAACGGTTCAGTACTTC
.	TRBV5-4	.	TRBJ1-1	CASSFDMNTEAFF	TGTGCCAGCAGCTTCGACATGAACACTGAAGCTTTCTTT
.	TRBV28	TRBD1	TRBJ1-6	CASSFTGGGPHNSPLHF	TGTGCCAGCAGTTTCACAGGGGGCGGGCCCCATAATTCACCCCTCCACTTT
.	TRBV12-5	.	TRBJ2-4	CASGLGGLGLNIQYF	TGTGCTAGTGGTTTAGGGGGGCTTGGCTTGAACATTCAGTACTTC
.	TRBV29-1	TRBD1	TRBJ1-3	CSGRTGGNTIYF	TGCAGCGGCCGGACAGGGGGGAACACCATATATTTT
.	TRBV19	.	TRBJ1-1	CASRYPRNTEAFF	TGTGCCAGTCGTTACCCCAGGAACACTGAAGCTTTCTTT
.	TRBV10-2	.	TRBJ2-7	CASRDSGRRYEQYF	TGCGCCAGCAGAGATTCGGGGCGGAGGTACGAGCAGTACTTC
.	TRBV5-1	.	TRBJ2-3	CASSSIANLAGSDTQYF	TGCGCCAGCAGCTCTATAGCTAACCTAGCAGGGTCAGATACGCAGTATTTT
.	TRBV18	TRBD1	TRBJ1-1	CASSPERVQGGTEAFF	TGTGCCAGCTCACCAGAGAGGGTACAGGGGGGGACTGAAGCTTTCTTT
.	TRBV10-1	.	TRBJ2-2	CASSPTTGELFF	TGCGCCAGCAGCCCCACTACCGGGGAGCTGTTTTTT
.	TRBV7-2	.	TRBJ2-7	CASSLALPGRRLEQYF	TGTGCCAGCAGCTTAGCTTTACCGGGACGCCGGCTCGAGCAGTACTTC
.	TRBV11-2	TRBD2	TRBJ2-5	CASSFSGGLAYGETQYF	TGTGCCAGCAGCTTTTCGGGAGGACTAGCGTATGGGGAGACCCAGTACTTC
.	TRBV11-2	.	TRBJ2-7	CASSLRAESSYEQYF	TGTGCCAGCAGCTTAAGGGCCGAAAGCTCCTACGAGCAGTACTTC
.	TRBV2	.	TRBJ2-5	CASSPEDLQETQYF	TGTGCCAGCAGTCCTGAGGACCTACAAGAGACCCAGTACTTC
.	TRBV5-1	.	TRBJ2-1	CASSVGTVNEQFF	TGCGCCAGCAGCGTTGGGACTGTCAATGAGCAGTTCTTC
.	TRBV7-9	.	TRBJ2-2	CASHEIGTGELFF	TGTGCCAGCCATGAGATTGGCACCGGGGAGCTGTTTTTT
.	TRBV7-9	.	TRBJ2-5	CASSLRRSSHQETQYF	TGTGCCAGCAGCTTACGCCGGTCTTCTCACCAAGAGACCCAGTACTTC
.	TRBV27	TRBD1	TRBJ1-1	CASSLLVRGRRDTEAFF	TGTGCCAGCAGTTTATTAGTGAGGGGGCGAAGGGACACTGAAGCTTTCTTT
.	TRBV6-5	TRBD1	TRBJ1-5	CASSRAGTANQPQHF	TGTGCCAGCAGTAGAGCCGGGACAGCCAATCAGCCCCAGCATTTT
.	TRBV4-1	.	TRBJ1-1	CASSQDQGTEAFF	TGCGCCAGCAGCCAAGATCAAGGGACTGAAGCTTTCTTT
.	TRBV19	.	TRBJ2-7	CASSIPGPASEQYF	TGTGCCAGTAGTATTCCGGGGCCGGCTTCCGAGCAGTACTTC
.	TRBV11-2	TRBD1	TRBJ1-4	CASSFRDSVLLFF	TGTGCCAGCAGCTTCAGGGACAGCGTCTTACTGTTTTTT
.	TRBV19	.	TRBJ1-2	CASSSGETYGYTF	TGTGCCAGTAGTTCAGGGGAGACCTATGGCTACACCTTC
.	TRBV6-1	.	TRBJ1-1	CASSELDSNTEAFF	TGTGCCAGCAGTGAATTGGACAGCAACACTGAAGCTTTCTTT
.	TRBV30	.	TRBJ2-2	CAGWGGTNTGELFF	TGTGCCGGTTGGGGAGGTACGAACACCGGGGAGCTGTTTTTT
.	TRBV6-6	TRBD1	TRBJ2-1	CASSHGPGQGDSEQFF	TGTGCCAGCAGTCACGGTCCGGGACAGGGGGACAGTGAGCAGTTCTTC
.	TRBV5-1	.	TRBJ2-3	CASSSIPTDTQYF	TGCGCCAGCAGCTCCATACCCACCGATACGCAGTATTTT
.	TRBV7-9	.	TRBJ1-1	CASSLGTEAFF	TGTGCCAGCAGCTTAGGGACAGAAGCTTTCTTT
.	TRBV18	.	TRBJ1-2	CASSPQGRGYGYTF	TGTGCCAGCTCACCTCAGGGCAGGGGCTATGGCTACACCTTC
.	TRBV5-6	.	TRBJ1-2	CASTSSQMLYGYTF	TGTGCCAGCACTTCCTCACAGATGCTCTATGGCTACACCTTC
.	TRBV7-2	.	TRBJ2-2	CASSLAPIQGVTGELFF	TGTGCCAGCAGCTTAGCGCCCATACAGGGCGTAACCGGGGAGCTGTTTTTT
.	TRBV7-9	.	TRBJ2-7	CASSETGQLYEQYF	TGTGCCAGCAGCGAGACGGGACAACTCTACGAGCAGTACTTC
once	TRBV6-6	.	TRBJ2-7	CASSYRGSSYEQYF	TGTGCCAGCAGTTATCGAGGCAGCTCCTACGAGCAGTACTTC